The clone carrying this T cell receptor beta chain was detected a few times. The sample comes from a study of glioma-infiltrating T cells. V shed 5 bases and J shed 3 bases, with 13 bases lying between them. CDR3 length: 14 residues. The germline V gene has CDR1 MGHDK and CDR2 SYGVNS. Amplification of TCR alpha and beta CDR3 regions from RNA used iRepertoire nested multiplex PCR. Using its own MiXCR run on the multiplex PCR reads, TCRdb lists one record per CDR3 protein. In the table there are 100,000 to 150,000 distinct CDR3 sequences, around a quarter of which are singletons. The sequence was collected from a human donor with low-grade glioma or glioblastoma, undergoing nonglioma brain surgery, or in good health (not recorded which). The material sequenced was glioma tissue, nonneoplastic brain tissue, or PBMCs (not recorded which). The chain links TRBV25-1 to TRBJ1-1, with a weak D call TRBD1 (6 bases). The CDR3 nucleotides read TGTGCCAGCAGTCAGGGGATATGGGACACTGAAGCTTTCTTT. Amino acid sequence: CASSQGIWDTEAFF.